A single sample gave rise to the 28 T cell receptor beta chains below, sequenced in a study of blood T cell repertoires in COVID-19. TCRdb keeps only in-frame clones here, not all; method: immunoSEQ multiplex PCR. Of over 200,000 clones in the sample, 70% to 85% were seen once. The sample consisted of PBMCs or T cells enriched from blood (not recorded which). The source is a man aged 55-75 years who had recovered from COVID-19.

The V and J genes are TRBV30 and TRBJ1-2; D is unclear. Germline V gene lookup returns CDR1 GTSNPN and CDR2 SVGIG (reference sequence). This CDR3 is 14 amino acids long. V gave up 0 bases and J gave up 4 bases, with 12 bases separating them. The CDR3 nucleotides read TGTGCCTGGAGTGTGGGCAGCTCTCTCTATGGCTACACCTTC. Protein sequence: CAWSVGSSLYGYTF.

The sample holds a few counts of this clone. The chain's CDR3 is CASSLQGEQPQHF. The CDR3 DNA reads as TGTGCCAGCAGCTTGCAGGGCGAACAGCCCCAGCATTTT. The chain carries TRBV11-2 and TRBJ1-5; possibly TRBD1 for D (5 bases). The length of the CDR3 is 13 residues. Trimming took off 3 bases at V and 7 bases at J, with 10 bases between the two ends. CDR1 and CDR2 from the germline V gene are SGHAT and FQNNGV. Looking up the rest from reference TRBV11-2 and TRBJ1-5 gives the full variable domain: EAGVAQSPRYKIIEKRQSVAFWCNPISGHATLYWYQQILGQGPKLLIQFQNNGVVDDSQLPKDRFSAERLKGVDSTLKIQPAKLEDSAVYLCASSLQGEQPQHFGDGTRLSIL.

The chain joins TRBV11-1 to TRBJ2-7; D possibly corresponds to TRBD1 (5 bases). There are 12 residues in the CDR3. V lost 4 bases, J lost 4 bases, and 8 bases lay in between. CDR1 is SGHAT and CDR2 is FQDESV in the germline V gene (reference sequence). The CDR3 DNA reads TGTGCCAGCAGCTACGACAGTTACGAGCAGTACTTC. This sequence encodes CASSYDSYEQYF.

This chain uses TRBV7-9 with TRBJ2-1, with 7 bases that match TRBD1. Trimming took 6 bases from V and 3 from J; bases not matched to a gene: 5. CDR1 is SEHNR and CDR2 is FQNEAQ in the germline V gene (reference sequence). The CDR3 extends over 14 amino acids. The CDR3 here is CASRRDRDYNEQFF. The CDR3, as DNA: TGTGCCAGCAGGAGAGACAGGGACTACAATGAGCAGTTCTTC.

The chain employs TRBV5-5 and TRBJ1-4; 7 positions match TRBD1. The germline V gene has CDR1 SGHKS and CDR2 YYEKEE (reference sequence). Trimming took 4 bases from V and 8 from J; bases not matched to a gene: 11. The CDR3 sequence is 15 residues long. CDR3 nucleotides: TGTGCCAGCAGCCGAGGGACAGCCATACAGGAAAAACTGTTTTTT. Translated: CASSRGTAIQEKLFF. The whole variable domain, filled in from reference TRBV5-5 and TRBJ1-4, reads DAGVTQSPTHLIKTRGQQVTLRCSPISGHKSVSWYQQVLGQGPQFIFQYYEKEERGRGNFPDRFSARQFPNYSSELNVNALLLGDSALYLCASSRGTAIQEKLFFGSGTQLSVL.

The table lists this clone with a count of one. Other nucleotide sequences in the sample specify the same CDR3. The J gene is TRBJ1-4, the V gene TRBV4-2, with a tentative D call TRBD1 (5 bases). There are 15 residues in the CDR3. The V gene's germline CDR1 is LGHNA and CDR2 YNFKEQ. Trimming stripped 1 base from V and 3 bases from J, with 9 bases between. For the CDR3, the DNA is TGTGCCAGCAGCCAAGCGGGGGGGTCTAATGAAAAACTGTTTTTT. Its protein is CASSQAGGSNEKLFF.

The chain recombines TRBV29-1 with TRBJ2-7; D is possibly TRBD1 (6 bases). Trimming stripped 7 bases from V and 2 bases from J, with 15 bases between. The CDR3 runs to 13 residues. Per the germline V gene, CDR1 is SQVTM and CDR2 is ANQGSEA. This CDR3 reads CSAKQGSTYEQYF. CDR3 DNA sequence: TGCAGCGCGAAACAGGGTTCAACCTACGAGCAGTACTTC.

V usage is TRBV5-5 and J usage is TRBJ1-3, with D uncertain. V lost 2 bases and J lost 5, with 11 bases in between. Per germline, CDR1 SGHKS and CDR2 YYEKEE (reference sequence). CDR3 length: 14 residues. As DNA, the CDR3 is TGTGCCAGCAGCTTCGGGGAACGGAGAAACACCATATATTTT. It specifies CASSFGERRNTIYF.

The J gene is TRBJ1-6, the V gene TRBV19, with D unclear. Germline V gene lookup returns CDR1 LNHDA and CDR2 SQIVND (reference sequence). The CDR3 sequence is 13 residues long. V lost 6 bases to trimming and J lost 5 bases, with 8 bases between them. The CDR3 sequence: CASSQADNSPLHF. CDR3 coding DNA: TGTGCCAGTAGCCAGGCAGATAATTCACCCCTCCACTTT.

This clone has more than one count but fewer than ten. The chain uses TRBV28 and TRBJ1-1; 11 nucleotides line up with TRBD1. Germline V gene data show CDR1 as MDHEN and CDR2 as SYDVKM. The CDR3 is made up of 15 amino acids. Losses at the gene ends were 5 bases for V and 6 bases for J; bases not matched to a gene: 8. The CDR3: CASSLPGTGGAEAFF. The CDR3 region has the DNA TGTGCCAGCAGTCTCCCCGGGACAGGGGGGGCTGAAGCTTTCTTT.

This chain uses TRBV30 with TRBJ2-1; maybe TRBD2 (6 bases). CDR1 and CDR2 from the germline V gene are GTSNPN and SVGIG (reference sequence). This CDR3 region has 16 residues. The germline V and J ends were trimmed by 1 base and 4 bases, with 17 bases remaining between them. As DNA, the CDR3 is TGTGCCTGGAGTGAGGTGGGGGGAACTCCGTACAATGAGCAGTTCTTC. Protein product: CAWSEVGGTPYNEQFF.

CDR3 sequence reads: CASSGTTGGQGEKLFF. In nucleotides, the CDR3 is TGTGCCAGCAGCGGGACGACAGGGGGCCAGGGTGAAAAACTGTTTTTT. The chain has TRBV7-8 and TRBJ1-4; the match to TRBD1 covers 10 bases. This CDR3 comprises 16 residues. V shed 5 bases, J shed 7 bases, and the junction held 10 bases outside the gene matches. CDR1 is SGHVS and CDR2 is FQNEAQ in the germline V gene.

The chain joins TRBV6-2 or TRBV6-3 to TRBJ1-1; no firm D call. CDR3 length: 11 residues. V lost 2 bases and J lost 10, with 8 bases in between. Per germline, CDR1 MNHEY and CDR2 SVGEGT. The DNA for the CDR3 is TGTGCCAGCAGTTACCGGTCTGGAGCTTTCTTT. This codes for CASSYRSGAFF.

This chain uses TRBV12-5 with TRBJ1-5, with a possible D match to TRBD1 (5 bases). V lost 3 bases to trimming and J lost 2 bases, with 11 bases between them. CDR3 size: 15 residues. Germline loops: CDR1 LGHNT, CDR2 FRNRAP. Here the CDR3 DNA reads TGTGCTAGTGGTTTTGGGGCGGCGGGCAATCAGCCCCAGCATTTT. Translated: CASGFGAAGNQPQHF.

CDR3 sequence (DNA): TGTGCCACCAGCATCGGACAGCGACACGGAAACACCATATATTTT. Translation: CATSIGQRHGNTIYF. The chain employs TRBV15 and TRBJ1-3, with D possibly matching TRBD1 (6 bases). The V gene lost 4 bases and the J gene lost 4 bases, with 14 bases spanning the gap. There are 15 residues in the CDR3. CDR1 and CDR2 (germline): LNHNV, YYDKDF (reference sequence).

The chain combines TRBV6-2 or TRBV6-3 with TRBJ2-5, with 9 nucleotides matching TRBD1. V lost 6 bases to trimming and J lost 5 bases; unmatched junction nucleotides: 10. Germline lookup yields CDR1 MNHEY and CDR2 SVGEGT. This CDR3 has 15 residues. CDR3 sequence reads: CASSRDRGAWETQYF. The CDR3 bases are TGTGCCAGCAGCCGAGACAGGGGGGCGTGGGAGACCCAGTACTTC.

This clone was counted a single time. The chain carries TRBV29-1 and TRBJ1-4; D remains ambiguous. Germline V gene data show CDR1 as SQVTM and CDR2 as ANQGSEA. Trimming took 3 bases from V and 5 from J, leaving 4 bases between them. This CDR3 has 11 amino acids. CDR3 sequence: CSVDQNEKLFF. The CDR3 DNA reads TGCAGCGTTGACCAGAATGAAAAACTGTTTTTT.

This rearrangement joins TRBV10-2 to TRBJ1-2, with 9 bases that match TRBD1. Germline V gene sequence: CDR1 WSHSY, CDR2 SAAADI. The CDR3 spans 14 residues. The trim removed 8 bases at V and 5 bases at J, leaving 9 bases unmatched. The CDR3 region has the DNA TGCGCCAGCGCACGACCGGGACAGGGTTATGGCTACACCTTC. As protein: CASARPGQGYGYTF.

V is TRBV3-1 (or the pseudogene TRBV3-2) and J is TRBJ2-7, with a tentative D call TRBD1 (6 bases). Germline lookup yields CDR1 LGHDT and CDR2 YNNKEL (reference sequence). The CDR3 runs to 14 residues. Deletions cut 2 bases from V and 3 bases from J, with 11 bases between. DNA for the CDR3: TGTGCCAGCAGCCAAACGAAACAGGGCTACGAGCAGTACTTC. Its protein is CASSQTKQGYEQYF.

This clone was picked up one time. The chain joins TRBV7-9 to TRBJ1-1; tentative D call: TRBD1 (6 bases). From germline, CDR1 is SEHNR and CDR2 FQNEAQ (reference sequence). The V and J ends lost 5 bases and 4 bases respectively, with 14 bases between them. This CDR3 region has 14 residues. This chain's CDR3 is CASSLERGSTEAFF. The CDR3 DNA reads as TGTGCCAGCAGCCTAGAGAGGGGGTCCACTGAAGCTTTCTTT.

The chain joins TRBV18 to TRBJ1-6; 7 bases fit TRBD1. V lost 3 bases, J lost 7 bases, and 9 bases stayed unmatched. Germline V gives CDR1 KGHSH, CDR2 LQKENI. This CDR3 is built from 16 residues. The CDR3 sequence is CASSPRAGTENSPLHF. For the CDR3, the DNA is TGTGCCAGCTCACCGCGGGCCGGGACAGAAAATTCACCCCTCCACTTT. Supplemented by reference TRBV18 and TRBJ1-6, the full variable domain reads NAGVMQNPRHLVRRRGQEARLRCSPMKGHSHVYWYRQLPEEGLKFMVYLQKENIIDESGMPKERFSAEFPKEGPSILRIQQVVRGDSAAYFCASSPRAGTENSPLHFGNGTRLTVT.

The genes are TRBV18 and TRBJ2-2; 7 bases map to TRBD1. CDR1 and CDR2 from the germline V gene are KGHSH and LQKENI. Germline trimming cut 5 bases from V and 5 bases from J; bases unmatched to any gene: 11. The length of the CDR3 is 16 residues. CDR3 sequence: CASSGQGDRGTGELFF. The CDR3 DNA reads as TGTGCCAGCTCAGGCCAAGGGGACAGAGGTACCGGGGAGCTGTTTTTT.

The chain joins TRBV6-2 or TRBV6-3 to TRBJ2-5; D is unresolved. The CDR3 runs 12 residues. Per germline, CDR1 MNHEY and CDR2 SVGEGT. The germline V and J ends were trimmed by 2 bases and 4 bases, with 5 bases remaining between them. The CDR3 region is CASSYRVETQYF. DNA of the CDR3: TGTGCCAGCAGTTACAGAGTAGAGACCCAGTACTTC.

The chain is built from TRBV7-3 and TRBJ2-2, with 11 bases aligning to TRBD1. Trimming took 4 bases from V and 5 from J; bases not matched to a gene: 6. Germline V gene lookup returns CDR1 SGHTA and CDR2 FQGTGA. The CDR3 is made up of 16 amino acids. Written as DNA, the CDR3 is TGTGCCAGCAGCTCCCTCGGACAGGGGGCGACCGGGGAGCTGTTTTTT. Its translation is CASSSLGQGATGELFF.

V and J are TRBV6-6 and TRBJ1-6, with D tentatively TRBD1 (6 bases). From germline, CDR1 is MNHNY and CDR2 SVGAGI (reference sequence). The CDR3 is 15 amino acids. The V gene lost 5 bases and the J gene lost 8 bases, with 16 bases spanning the gap. This chain's CDR3 is CASSQRGSFDSPLHF. CDR3 in DNA: TGTGCCAGCAGTCAAAGGGGGTCTTTTGATTCACCCCTCCACTTT.

The table lists this clone with a count of one. The J gene is TRBJ1-2, the V gene TRBV4-2; 8 bases agree with TRBD1. Unmatched junction bases numbered 5, after V lost 1 base and J lost 4 bases. The germline V gene has CDR1 LGHNA and CDR2 YNFKEQ. The CDR3 runs to 15 residues. DNA of the CDR3: TGTGCCAGCAGCCAAGTGCAGGGGGCTACCTATGGCTACACCTTC. It is translated as CASSQVQGATYGYTF.

The rearrangement joins TRBV18 to TRBJ2-5, with a weak D call TRBD2 (6 bases). Germline-derived CDR1 and CDR2 are KGHSH and LQKENI. The CDR3 sequence is 13 residues long. Trimming took off 6 bases at V and 0 bases at J, with 8 bases between the two ends. CDR3 sequence: CASSEGYQETQYF. The CDR3 bases are TGTGCCAGCTCGGAGGGATACCAAGAGACCCAGTACTTC.

This rearrangement joins TRBV6-5 to TRBJ1-2; 7 bases fit TRBD1. Germline CDR1 and CDR2: MNHEY and SVGAGI. V shed 5 bases, J shed 7 bases, and the junction held 10 bases outside the gene matches. The CDR3 runs 14 residues. CDR3 region: CASSTDRVGSGYTF. The CDR3 DNA reads as TGTGCCAGCAGTACCGACAGGGTGGGGAGTGGCTACACCTTC.